Listed below are T cell receptor beta chains from one sample, sequenced in a study of cytotoxic CD8 clonotypes in ibrutinib-treated CLL. Data came from immunoSEQ multiplex PCR; TCRdb stores just in-frame clones and leaves some out. The sample gives 200,000 to 250,000 clones, about four fifths of which show up once; 11% is in the top ten. The specimen was PBMCs, collected after 12 months of ibrutinib treatment. The receptors originated from a human donor with chronic lymphocytic leukemia. Both conserved end residues are part of each CDR3. A D gene is named only where the DNA matches it firmly. Size is omitted from some rows. Given values are once, few, many or a class for expanded clones.

TRBJ2-5 TRBV18 - - TGTGCCAGCTCCAAAGGGGGGGAGACCCAGTACTTC CASSKGGETQYF
TRBJ2-2 TRBV7-2 - - TGTGCCAGCAGCTTCTTGATCGGGGCCAGGGAGCTGTTTTTT CASSFLIGARELFF
TRBJ1-3 TRBV29-1 - once TGCAGCGTTGGGTGGGCAGGCTCTGGAAACACCATATATTTT CSVGWAGSGNTIYF
TRBJ2-7 TRBV27 - - TGTGCCAGCAGTGGAGCCCTTCTCTACGAGCAGTACTTC CASSGALLYEQYF
TRBJ1-1 TRBV20-1 - - TGCAGTGCTAGATATAGTGAAGCTTTCTTT CSARYSEAFF
TRBJ2-4 TRBV6-4 - - TGTGCCAGCAGTGACTCGGGTCAGAGGTCAGACATTCAGTACTTC CASSDSGQRSDIQYF
TRBJ2-2 TRBV4-2 - - TGTGCCAGCAGCCAAGATGCTGGGACGGCTGGGAACGGAGACACCGGGGAGCTGTTTTTT CASSQDAGTAGNGDTGELFF
TRBJ1-5 TRBV28 - - TGTGCCAGCAGTGGGACTAGCAATCAGCCCCAGCATTTT CASSGTSNQPQHF
TRBJ2-7 TRBV6-6 TRBD1 - TGTGCCACAACTACCGACCGGGACAGGGGCTACGAGCAGTACTTC CATTTDRDRGYEQYF
TRBJ1-5 TRBV5-1 - - TGCGCCAGCAGCTTGGACAGAGGTGATCAGCCCCAGCATTTT CASSLDRGDQPQHF
TRBJ2-2 TRBV27 - - TGTGCCAGCAGTTTATTGCCAGGGGCAGGGGTTAACACCGGGGAGCTGTTTTTT CASSLLPGAGVNTGELFF
TRBJ2-7 TRBV4-1 TRBD2 - TGCGCCAGCAGCCATGGGGGGGGTCCCTACGAGCAGTACTTC CASSHGGGPYEQYF
TRBJ1-2 TRBV19 - few TGTGCCAGTACCCCGGGGGGATTGGGGTATGGCTACACCTTC CASTPGGLGYGYTF
TRBJ1-1 TRBV5-1 - - TGCGCCAGCAGCTGGAAAGCGGGCACTGAAGCTTTCTTT CASSWKAGTEAFF
TRBJ2-1 TRBV6-1 TRBD2 - TGTGCCAGCAGTGATGCAGCGGGAGATTCCTACAATGAGCAGTTCTTC CASSDAAGDSYNEQFF
TRBJ1-2 TRBV28 TRBD1 - TGTGCCAGCAGAGGCTACAGGGGGAGGTATGGCTACACCTTC CASRGYRGRYGYTF
TRBJ2-7 TRBV11-3 - - TGTGCCAGCAGCTTAGAGGGCGACGAGCAGTACTTC CASSLEGDEQYF
TRBJ2-7 TRBV27 - - TGTGCCAGCAGTTTCTCCGGTAACGAGCAGTACTTC CASSFSGNEQYF
TRBJ2-2 TRBV6-6 - - TGTGCCAGCAGAGGCCTGGGGGAGCTGTTTTTT CASRGLGELFF
TRBJ2-3 TRBV5-1 TRBD2 once TGCGCCAGCGGAAAAGTAGCGGGACTTACCACAGATACGCAGTATTTT CASGKVAGLTTDTQYF
TRBJ1-1 TRBV10-3 - once TGTGCCATCAGCGGTACAGGGAACACTGAAGCTTTCTTT CAISGTGNTEAFF
TRBJ1-6 TRBV10-1 - few TGCGCCAGCAGTGAGCCCACGCCCAGGCAAAATTCACCCCTCCACTTT CASSEPTPRQNSPLHF
TRBJ2-5 TRBV10-3 - - TGTGCCATCAGTGAGTCGTTTAGCCAAGAGACCCAGTACTTC CAISESFSQETQYF
TRBJ1-2 TRBV27 - - TGTGCCAGCAGTTTCTCGTCGGGGAACTATGGCTACACCTTC CASSFSSGNYGYTF
TRBJ2-7 TRBV5-4 TRBD2 - TGTGCCAGCAGCCCCGGGGGGGCAGGACCCCTCCTCGAGCAGTACTTC CASSPGGAGPLLEQYF
TRBJ2-2 TRBV27 TRBD1 few TGTGCCAGCAGCCCCGGACAGGTGGTGAACACCGGGGAGCTGTTTTTT CASSPGQVVNTGELFF
TRBJ1-2 TRBV19 TRBD1 once TGTGCCAGTAGAACACAGGGGGCTCGGCACTATGGCTACACCTTC CASRTQGARHYGYTF
TRBJ2-7 TRBV5-6 - - TGTGCCAGCAGCCGAACGGAACAGCTCTACGAGCAGTACTTC CASSRTEQLYEQYF
TRBJ2-1 TRBV7-9 - - TGTGCCAGCAGCTTCTCACGGGAGTACGATGAGCAGTTCTTC CASSFSREYDEQFF
TRBJ1-5 TRBV6-5 - - TGTGCCAGCAAACGCGACACCCCAGGCGGGCCCCAGCATTTT CASKRDTPGGPQHF
TRBJ2-7 TRBV6-6 - - TGTGCCAGCAGTTACTGGGGCACAGACTCCTACGAGCAGTACTTC CASSYWGTDSYEQYF
TRBJ2-1 TRBV5-1 - once TGCGCCAGCAGCTCCGGACAGAGCTCCTACAATGAGCAGTTCTTC CASSSGQSSYNEQFF
TRBJ1-1 TRBV4-2 - - TGTGCCAGCAGCCCTACCCTTTTCGACAGGAGGAACACTGAAGCTTTCTTT CASSPTLFDRRNTEAFF
TRBJ2-7 TRBV5-6 TRBD2 - TGTGCCAGCAGCTTGACTAGCGGGCGTTACGAGCAGTACTTC CASSLTSGRYEQYF
TRBJ1-5 TRBV2 - - TGTGCCAGCAGTGGAGCGGGGGGTTCCAATCAGCCCCAGCATTTT CASSGAGGSNQPQHF
TRBJ1-5 TRBV2 - - TGTGCCAGCATGGGGGGAAGCGGCGGCAATCAGCCCCAGCATTTT CASMGGSGGNQPQHF
TRBJ1-3 TRBV7-8 - - TGTGCCAGCAGCCAGACTCGGAACACCATATATTTT CASSQTRNTIYF